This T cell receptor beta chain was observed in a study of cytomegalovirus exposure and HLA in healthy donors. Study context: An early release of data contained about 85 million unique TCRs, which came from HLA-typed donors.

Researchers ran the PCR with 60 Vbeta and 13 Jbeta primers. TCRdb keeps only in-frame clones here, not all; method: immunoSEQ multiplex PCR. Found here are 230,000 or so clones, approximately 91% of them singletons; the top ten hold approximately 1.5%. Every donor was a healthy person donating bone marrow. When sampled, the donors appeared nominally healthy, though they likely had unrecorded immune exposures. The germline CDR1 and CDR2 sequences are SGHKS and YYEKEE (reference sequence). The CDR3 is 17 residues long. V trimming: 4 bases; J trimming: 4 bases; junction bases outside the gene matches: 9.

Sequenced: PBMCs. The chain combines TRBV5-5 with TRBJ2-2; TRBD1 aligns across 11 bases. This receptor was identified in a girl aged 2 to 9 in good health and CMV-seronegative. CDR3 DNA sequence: TGTGCCAGCAGCCCCGGACAGGGGGCTGCGATCACCGGGGAGCTGTTTTTT. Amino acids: CASSPGQGAAITGELFF.